This T cell receptor (beta chain) was recorded in a study of shared clonotypes between healthy human individuals. CDR3 length: 15 residues. J gave up 3 bases and V 4 bases, and 6 bases lay outside the gene matches. The germline CDR1 and CDR2 sequences are SGHRS and YFSETQ. For sorted subsets, roughly 210 ng DNA per replicate equaled about 30,000 T cell genomes. Clones were read by immunoSEQ multiplex PCR, and TCRdb kept only the in-frame ones, dropping some. The sample has some 2.4 million clones; approximately 93% are singletons. Concerning this clone: What it binds is not known.

Overall study findings and caveats: Clonotypes which were not shared had lower generation probabilities than clonotypes that all four donors shared.

The sample consisted of naive CD4+ T cells from PBMCs. Documented subset: CD45RA+ positively selected. The V gene is TRBV5-1, the J gene TRBJ1-5, with 8 bases fitting TRBD1. The sequence derives from a man aged 18 to 30 in good health. Some clones in this sample may be carry-over from other donors' samples. The CDR3 DNA reads as TGCGCCAGCAGCCCAACAGGGGGTACCAATCAGCCCCAGCATTTT. This gives the protein CASSPTGGTNQPQHF.